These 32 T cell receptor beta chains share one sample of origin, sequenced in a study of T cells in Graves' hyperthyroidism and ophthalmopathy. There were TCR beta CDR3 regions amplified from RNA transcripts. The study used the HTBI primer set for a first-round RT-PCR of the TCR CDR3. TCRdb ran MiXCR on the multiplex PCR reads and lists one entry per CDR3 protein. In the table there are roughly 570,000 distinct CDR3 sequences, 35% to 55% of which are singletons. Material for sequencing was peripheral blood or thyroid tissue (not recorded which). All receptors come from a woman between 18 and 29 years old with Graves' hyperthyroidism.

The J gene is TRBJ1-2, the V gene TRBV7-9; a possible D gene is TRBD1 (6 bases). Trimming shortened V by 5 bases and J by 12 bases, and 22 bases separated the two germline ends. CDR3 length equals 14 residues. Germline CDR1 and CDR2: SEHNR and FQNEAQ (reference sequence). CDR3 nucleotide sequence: TGTGCCAGCAGCACCTACAGGGAGCAAGATGGAAACACCTTC. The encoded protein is CASSTYREQDGNTF.

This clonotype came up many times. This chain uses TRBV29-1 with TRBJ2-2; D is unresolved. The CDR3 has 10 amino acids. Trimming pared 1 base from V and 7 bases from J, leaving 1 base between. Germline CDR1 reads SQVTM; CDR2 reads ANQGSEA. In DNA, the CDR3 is TGCAGCGTTGAAGTCGGGGAGCTGTTTTTT. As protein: CSVEVGELFF.

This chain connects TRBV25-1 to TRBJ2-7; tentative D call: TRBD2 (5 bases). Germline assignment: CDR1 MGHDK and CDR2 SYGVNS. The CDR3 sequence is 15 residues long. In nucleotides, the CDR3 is TGTGCTAGAGCAGTACCGGGGAAATCCTCCTACGAGCAGTACTTC. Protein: CARAVPGKSSYEQYF.

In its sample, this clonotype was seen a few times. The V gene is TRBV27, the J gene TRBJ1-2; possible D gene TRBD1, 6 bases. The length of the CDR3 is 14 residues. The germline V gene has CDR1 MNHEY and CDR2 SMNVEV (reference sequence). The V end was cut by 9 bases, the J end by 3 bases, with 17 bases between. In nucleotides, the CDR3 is TGTGCCAGTGGAGGGGGAGACAAAGACTATGGCTACACCTTC. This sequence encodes CASGGGDKDYGYTF.

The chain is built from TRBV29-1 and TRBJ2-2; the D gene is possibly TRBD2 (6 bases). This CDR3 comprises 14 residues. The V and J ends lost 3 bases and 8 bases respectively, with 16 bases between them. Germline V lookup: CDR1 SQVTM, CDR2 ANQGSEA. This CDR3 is CSVDGAEGPGELFF. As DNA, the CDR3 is TGCAGCGTTGATGGGGCGGAGGGCCCTGGGGAGCTGTTTTTT.

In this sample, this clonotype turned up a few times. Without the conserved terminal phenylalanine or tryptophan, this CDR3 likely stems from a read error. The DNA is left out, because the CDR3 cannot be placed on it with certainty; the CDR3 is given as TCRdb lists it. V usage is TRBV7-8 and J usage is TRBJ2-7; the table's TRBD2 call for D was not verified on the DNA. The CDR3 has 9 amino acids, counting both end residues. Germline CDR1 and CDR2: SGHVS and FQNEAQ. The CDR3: CASSPGVAG.

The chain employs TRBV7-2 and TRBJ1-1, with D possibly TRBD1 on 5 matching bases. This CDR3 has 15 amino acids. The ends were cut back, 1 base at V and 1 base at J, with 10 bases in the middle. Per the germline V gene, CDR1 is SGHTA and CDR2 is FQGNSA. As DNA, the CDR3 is TGTGCCAGCAGCTTAGGCGGGGCAGCGAACACTGAAGCTTTCTTT. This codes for CASSLGGAANTEAFF. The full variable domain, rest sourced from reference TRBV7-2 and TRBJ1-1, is GAGVSQSPSNKVTEKGKDVELRCDPISGHTALYWYRQSLGQGLEFLIYFQGNSAPDKSGLPSDRFSAERTGGSVSTLTIQRTQQEDSAVYLCASSLGGAANTEAFFGQGTRLTVV.

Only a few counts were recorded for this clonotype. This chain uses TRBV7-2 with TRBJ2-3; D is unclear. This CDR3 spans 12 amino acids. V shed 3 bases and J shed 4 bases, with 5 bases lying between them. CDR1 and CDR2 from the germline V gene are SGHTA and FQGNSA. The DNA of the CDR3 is TGTGCCAGCAGCTTTAGGGCAGATACGCAGTATTTT. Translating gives CASSFRADTQYF. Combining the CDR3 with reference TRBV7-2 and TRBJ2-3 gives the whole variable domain GAGVSQSPSNKVTEKGKDVELRCDPISGHTALYWYRQSLGQGLEFLIYFQGNSAPDKSGLPSDRFSAERTGGSVSTLTIQRTQQEDSAVYLCASSFRADTQYFGPGTRLTVL.

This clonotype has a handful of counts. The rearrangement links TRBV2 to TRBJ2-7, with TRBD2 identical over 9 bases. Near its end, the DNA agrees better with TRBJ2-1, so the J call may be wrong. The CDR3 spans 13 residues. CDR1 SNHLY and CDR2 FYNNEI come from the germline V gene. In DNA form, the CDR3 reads TGTGCCAGCAGTGGCGGGAGGGGGGGTGAGCAGTTCTTC. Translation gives CASSGGRGGEQFF.

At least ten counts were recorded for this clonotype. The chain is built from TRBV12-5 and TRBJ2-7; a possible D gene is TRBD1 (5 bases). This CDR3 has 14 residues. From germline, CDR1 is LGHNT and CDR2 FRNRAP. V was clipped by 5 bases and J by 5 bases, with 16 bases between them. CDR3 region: CASGQLGEGDEQYF. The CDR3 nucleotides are TGTGCTAGTGGTCAATTGGGTGAAGGGGACGAGCAGTACTTC.

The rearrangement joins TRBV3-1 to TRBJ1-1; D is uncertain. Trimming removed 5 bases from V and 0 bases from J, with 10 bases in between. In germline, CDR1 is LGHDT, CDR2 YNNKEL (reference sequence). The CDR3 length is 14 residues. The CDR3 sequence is CASSYSFLNTEAFF. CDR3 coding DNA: TGTGCCAGCAGCTACTCCTTCTTGAACACTGAAGCTTTCTTT.

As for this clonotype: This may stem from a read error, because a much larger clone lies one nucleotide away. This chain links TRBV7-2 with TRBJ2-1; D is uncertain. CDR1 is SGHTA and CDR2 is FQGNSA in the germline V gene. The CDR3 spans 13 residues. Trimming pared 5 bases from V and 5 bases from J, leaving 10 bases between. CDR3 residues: CASSARPNNEQFF. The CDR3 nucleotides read TGTGCCAGCAGCGCGAGACCCAACAATGAGCAGTTCTTC.

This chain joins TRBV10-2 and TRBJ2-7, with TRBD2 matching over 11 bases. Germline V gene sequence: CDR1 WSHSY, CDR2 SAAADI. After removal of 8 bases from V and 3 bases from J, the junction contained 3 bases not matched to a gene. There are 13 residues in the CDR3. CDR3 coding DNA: TGCGCCAGCCAGGGACTAGCGGACTACGAGCAGTACTTC. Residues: CASQGLADYEQYF.

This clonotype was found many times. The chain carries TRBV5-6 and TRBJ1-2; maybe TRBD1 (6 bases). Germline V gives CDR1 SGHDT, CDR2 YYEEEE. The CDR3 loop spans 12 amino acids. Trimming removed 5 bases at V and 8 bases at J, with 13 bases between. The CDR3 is CASSFDRQGYTF. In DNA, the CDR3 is TGTGCCAGCAGTTTCGACAGGCAAGGCTACACCTTC. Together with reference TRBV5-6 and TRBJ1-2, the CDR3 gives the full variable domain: DAGVTQSPTHLIKTRGQQVTLRCSPKSGHDTVSWYQQALGQGPQFIFQYYEEEERQRGNFPDRFSGHQFPNYSSELNVNALLLGDSALYLCASSFDRQGYTFGSGTRLTVV.

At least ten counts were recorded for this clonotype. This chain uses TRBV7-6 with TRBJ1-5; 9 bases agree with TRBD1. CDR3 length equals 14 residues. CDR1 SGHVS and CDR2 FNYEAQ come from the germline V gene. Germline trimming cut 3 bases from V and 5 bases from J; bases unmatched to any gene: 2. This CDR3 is CASSLGDRDQPQHF. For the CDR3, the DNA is TGTGCCAGCAGCTTGGGGGACAGGGATCAGCCCCAGCATTTT.

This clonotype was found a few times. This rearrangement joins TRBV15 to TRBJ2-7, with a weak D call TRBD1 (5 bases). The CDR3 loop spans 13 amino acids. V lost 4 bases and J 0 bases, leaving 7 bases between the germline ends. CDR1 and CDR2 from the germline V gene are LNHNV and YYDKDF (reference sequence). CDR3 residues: CATSKGVSYEQYF. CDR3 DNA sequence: TGTGCCACCAGCAAAGGGGTCTCCTACGAGCAGTACTTC.

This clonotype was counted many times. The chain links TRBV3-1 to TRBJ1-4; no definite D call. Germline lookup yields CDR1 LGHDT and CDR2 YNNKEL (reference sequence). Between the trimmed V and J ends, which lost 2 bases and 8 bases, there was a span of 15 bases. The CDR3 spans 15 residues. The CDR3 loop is CASSQSLTRGEKLFF. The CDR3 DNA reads TGTGCCAGCAGCCAAAGTTTGACCCGAGGAGAAAAACTGTTTTTT.

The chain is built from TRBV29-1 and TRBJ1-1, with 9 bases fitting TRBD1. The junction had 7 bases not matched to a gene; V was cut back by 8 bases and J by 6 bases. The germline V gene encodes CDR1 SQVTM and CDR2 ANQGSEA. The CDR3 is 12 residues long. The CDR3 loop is CSNPQGAAEAFF. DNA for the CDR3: TGCAGCAATCCACAGGGGGCCGCTGAAGCTTTCTTT.

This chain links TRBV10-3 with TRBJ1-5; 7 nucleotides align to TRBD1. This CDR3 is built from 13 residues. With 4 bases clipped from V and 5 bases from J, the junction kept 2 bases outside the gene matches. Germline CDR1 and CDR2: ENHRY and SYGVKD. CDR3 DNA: TGTGCCATCAGTGTCGACAGGGATCAGCCCCAGCATTTT. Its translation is CAISVDRDQPQHF.

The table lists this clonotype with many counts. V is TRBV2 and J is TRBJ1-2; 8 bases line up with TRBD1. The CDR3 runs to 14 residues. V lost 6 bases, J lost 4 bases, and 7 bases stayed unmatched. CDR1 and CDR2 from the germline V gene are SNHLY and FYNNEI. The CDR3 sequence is CASSRQGRGYGYTF. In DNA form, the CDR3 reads TGTGCCAGCAGCCGACAGGGGAGAGGCTATGGCTACACCTTC.

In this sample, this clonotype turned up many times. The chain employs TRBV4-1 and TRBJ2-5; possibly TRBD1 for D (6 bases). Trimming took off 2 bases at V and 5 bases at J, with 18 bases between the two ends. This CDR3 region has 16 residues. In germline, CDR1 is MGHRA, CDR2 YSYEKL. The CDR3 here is CASSQRSQGLKETQYF. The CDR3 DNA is TGCGCCAGCAGCCAACGAAGTCAGGGGCTCAAGGAGACCCAGTACTTC.

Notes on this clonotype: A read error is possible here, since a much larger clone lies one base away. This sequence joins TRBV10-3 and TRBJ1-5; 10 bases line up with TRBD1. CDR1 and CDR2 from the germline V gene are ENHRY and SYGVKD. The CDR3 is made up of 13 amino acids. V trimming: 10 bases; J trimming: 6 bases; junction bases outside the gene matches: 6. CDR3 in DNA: TGTGCCAACAGACAGGGGGCCGGTCAGCCCCAGCATTTT. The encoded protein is CANRQGAGQPQHF.

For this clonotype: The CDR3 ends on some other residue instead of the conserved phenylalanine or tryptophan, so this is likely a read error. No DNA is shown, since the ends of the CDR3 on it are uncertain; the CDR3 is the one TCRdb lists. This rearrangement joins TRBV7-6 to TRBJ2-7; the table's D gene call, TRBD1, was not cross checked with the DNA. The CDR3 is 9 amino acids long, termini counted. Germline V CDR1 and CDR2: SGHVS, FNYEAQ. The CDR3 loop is CASSPRQNT.

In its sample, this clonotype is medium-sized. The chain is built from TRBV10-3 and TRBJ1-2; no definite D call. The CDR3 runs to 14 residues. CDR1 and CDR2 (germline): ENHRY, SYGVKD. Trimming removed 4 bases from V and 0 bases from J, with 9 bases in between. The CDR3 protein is CAISAGATNYGYTF. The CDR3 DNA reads TGTGCCATCAGTGCAGGCGCCACTAACTATGGCTACACCTTC.

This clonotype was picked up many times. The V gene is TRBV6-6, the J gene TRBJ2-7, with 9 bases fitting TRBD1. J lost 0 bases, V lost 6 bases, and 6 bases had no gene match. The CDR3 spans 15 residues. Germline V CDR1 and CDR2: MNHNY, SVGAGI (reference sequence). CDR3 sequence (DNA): TGTGCCAGCAGAACCGGGACAGGGAGCTCCTACGAGCAGTACTTC. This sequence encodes CASRTGTGSSYEQYF.

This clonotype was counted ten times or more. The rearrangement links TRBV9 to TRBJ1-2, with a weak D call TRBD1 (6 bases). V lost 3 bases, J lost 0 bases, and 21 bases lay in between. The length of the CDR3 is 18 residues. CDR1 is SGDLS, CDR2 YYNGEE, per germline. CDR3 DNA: TGTGCCAGCAGCGGGAGGGACATTAGGACCCCCTCTAACTATGGCTACACCTTC. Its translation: CASSGRDIRTPSNYGYTF.

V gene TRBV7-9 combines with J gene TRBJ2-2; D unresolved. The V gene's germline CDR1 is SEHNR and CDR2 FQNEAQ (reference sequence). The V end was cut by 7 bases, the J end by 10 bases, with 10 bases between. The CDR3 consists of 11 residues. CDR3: CASMSSLELFF. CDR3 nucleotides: TGTGCCAGCATGTCTTCGTTGGAGCTGTTTTTT.

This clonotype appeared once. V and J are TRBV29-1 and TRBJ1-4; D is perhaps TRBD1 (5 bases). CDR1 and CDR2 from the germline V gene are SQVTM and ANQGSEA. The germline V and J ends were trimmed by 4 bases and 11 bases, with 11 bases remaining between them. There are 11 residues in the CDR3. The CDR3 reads CSVVRGGKLFF. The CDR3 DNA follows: TGCAGCGTTGTACGGGGGGGTAAACTGTTTTTT.

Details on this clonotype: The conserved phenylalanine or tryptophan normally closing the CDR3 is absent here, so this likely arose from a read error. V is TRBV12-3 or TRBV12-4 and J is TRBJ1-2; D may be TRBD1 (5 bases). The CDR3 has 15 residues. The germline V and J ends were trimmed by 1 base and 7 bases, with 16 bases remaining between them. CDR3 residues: CASSLGGPWAGGYTS. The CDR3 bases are TGTGCCAGCAGTTTAGGGGGACCGTGGGCCGGTGGCTACACCTCC.

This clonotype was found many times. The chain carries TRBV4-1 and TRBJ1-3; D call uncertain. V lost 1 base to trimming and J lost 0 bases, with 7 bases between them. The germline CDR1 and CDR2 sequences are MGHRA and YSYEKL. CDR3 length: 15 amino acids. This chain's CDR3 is CASSQGVFSGNTIYF. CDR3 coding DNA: TGCGCCAGCAGCCAAGGAGTGTTCTCTGGAAACACCATATATTTT.

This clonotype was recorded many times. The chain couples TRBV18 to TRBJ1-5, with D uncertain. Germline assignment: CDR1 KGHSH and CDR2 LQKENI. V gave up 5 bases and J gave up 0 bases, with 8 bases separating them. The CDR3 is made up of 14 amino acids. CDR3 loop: CASSLADSNQPQHF. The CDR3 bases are TGTGCCAGCTCATTGGCTGATAGCAATCAGCCCCAGCATTTT.

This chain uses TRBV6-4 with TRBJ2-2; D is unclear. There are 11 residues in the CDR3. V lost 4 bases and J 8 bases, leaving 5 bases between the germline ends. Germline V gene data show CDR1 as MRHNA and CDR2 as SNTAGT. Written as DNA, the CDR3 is TGTGCCAGCAGTGCGCAGGGGGAGCTGTTTTTT. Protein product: CASSAQGELFF.